This T cell receptor (beta chain) derives from a study of T cells in Graves' hyperthyroidism and ophthalmopathy. RNA transcripts served as the template for amplifying TCR beta CDR3 regions. RT-PCR in the first round (using the HTBI primer set) targeted the TCR CDR3. TCRdb reanalysed the multiplex PCR reads using MiXCR and keeps one entry per CDR3 protein. The sample records roughly 500,000 distinct CDR3 sequences, 35% to 50% being singletons. General study findings and limits: Ophthalmopathy prediction by the model preceded onset by a median roughly 6 months. Blood held most thyroid clonotypes expanded above 0.001 frequency.

This clonotype occurred a few times. Antigen: not known. Thyroid ultrasound, orbital computed tomography, clinical symptoms, and serum thyroxine and TRAb underpinned diagnoses. The sample was peripheral blood or thyroid tissue (not recorded which). The sequence came from an adult woman with Graves' disease, either hyperthyroidism or ophthalmopathy (not recorded which).

In DNA, the CDR3 is TGTGCCAGCAGTTTCAGGGTCGGCGAGCAGTACTTC. Its protein product is CASSFRVGEQYF. The chain employs TRBV6-5 and TRBJ2-7, with D possibly being TRBD1 (5 bases). V was cut by 4 bases and J by 6 bases, with 10 bases left in between. Germline CDR1 is MNHEY and CDR2 is SVGAGI. The CDR3 spans 12 residues.